The clone carrying this TCR beta chain was counted only a few times. What it binds is unknown. The Oncomine TCR Beta short-read assay generated sequence data from the DNA of cultured CD4+ T cells. One entry per CDR3 protein results from TCRdb running MiXCR on the PCR reads. The data contain about 14,000 distinct CDR3 sequences, roughly 30% of them singletons. This sample was taken from a study of vaccination and CD4 T cells after COVID-19. Germline V lookup: CDR1 SGHNT, CDR2 YENEEA. V lost 0 bases and J lost 5, with 10 bases in between. The CDR3 spans 15 residues. Treatment reported: approximately 9-day PBMC culture with coronavirus spike peptide pools or control peptides (ViraFEST assay).

V usage is TRBV11-3 and J usage is TRBJ1-4; tentatively, D is TRBD1 (5 bases). This receptor was taken from a human donor with COVID-19. Specimen: cultured CD4+ T cells from blood. CDR3 sequence: CASSLDGAGNEKLFF. The CDR3 coding sequence is TGTGCCAGCAGCTTAGACGGGGCAGGGAATGAAAAACTGTTTTTT. The full variable domain, with the rest looked up from reference TRBV11-3 and TRBJ1-4, is EAGVVQSPRYKIIEKKQPVAFWCNPISGHNTLYWYLQNLGQGPELLIRYENEEAVDDSQLPKDRFSAERLKGVDSTLKIQPAELGDSAVYLCASSLDGAGNEKLFFGSGTQLSVL.